This passage covers 17 T cell receptor beta chains from one sample sequenced in a study of Ad26.COV2.S vaccination and SARS-CoV-2 variants. The treatment denotes: roughly 18 received Ad26.COV2.S at low or high dose, single or two shots; 5 received placebo; per-sample allocation not given. The study sampled participants on day 63 after the first vaccine or placebo injection. Only in-frame clones appear in the TCRdb table, and some are missing; sequencing was by immunoSEQ multiplex PCR. The sample records some 410,000 clones, 92% being singletons. The specimen comprised peripheral blood, sampled in a trial of Ad26.COV2.S vaccine versus placebo. These receptors originate from a person between 18 and 60 years old who received the Ad26.COV2.S COVID-19 vaccine or a placebo.

V usage is TRBV28 and J usage is TRBJ1-5; D remains ambiguous. CDR3 length: 14 amino acids. V was clipped by 2 bases and J by 4 bases, with 9 bases between them. The germline V gene encodes CDR1 MDHEN and CDR2 SYDVKM. The CDR3 here is CASSLRVGNQPQHF. As DNA, the CDR3 is TGTGCCAGCAGTTTAAGGGTTGGAAATCAGCCCCAGCATTTT. Full variable domain (remainder filled in from reference TRBV28 and TRBJ1-5): DVKVTQSSRYLVKRTGEKVFLECVQDMDHENMFWYRQDPGLGLRLIYFSYDVKMKEKGDIPEGYSVSREKKERFSLILESASTNQTSMYLCASSLRVGNQPQHFGDGTRLSIL.

V is TRBV21-1 and J is TRBJ2-7. TRBV21-1 is designated a pseudogene. CDR3 size: 15 residues. CDR3 nucleotides: TGTGCCAGCAATATTAATCCGGGGCTAAACTACGAGCAGTACTTC. Translated, it gives CASNINPGLNYEQYF.

The genes are TRBV5-1 and TRBJ2-5; D possibly corresponds to TRBD1 (6 bases). The CDR3 covers 14 residues. Germline values: CDR1 SGHRS, CDR2 YFSETQ. V gave up 5 bases and J gave up 4 bases, with 15 bases separating them. Written as DNA, the CDR3 is TGCGCCAGCAGAGCTACCGTCAGGGGAGAGACCCAGTACTTC. This translates into CASRATVRGETQYF.

The chain has TRBV9 and TRBJ2-1, with 7 bases lining up with TRBD2. The CDR3 length is 17 residues. Germline-derived CDR1 and CDR2 are SGDLS and YYNGEE. V was pared by 3 bases and J by 1 base, with 10 bases of the junction left unmatched. The CDR3 DNA reads as TGTGCCAGCAGCGCCCCTCCGGGGCGGGGGTCCTACAATGAGCAGTTCTTC. Translation gives CASSAPPGRGSYNEQFF.

The genes are TRBV27 and TRBJ2-2; D is perhaps TRBD2 (5 bases). This CDR3 spans 14 amino acids. Trimming took off 2 bases at V and 5 bases at J, with 9 bases between the two ends. Germline V CDR1 and CDR2: MNHEY, SMNVEV (reference sequence). The CDR3: CASSLSGSTGELFF. The CDR3 coding sequence is TGTGCCAGCAGTTTAAGTGGGAGTACCGGGGAGCTGTTTTTT.

This chain's CDR3 is CASSPGGYGYTF. The CDR3 coding sequence is TGTGCCAGCAGTCCCGGGGGGTATGGCTACACCTTC. This chain joins TRBV27 and TRBJ1-2, with D possibly TRBD1 on 5 matching bases. Trimming shortened V by 5 bases and J by 5 bases, and 9 bases separated the two germline ends. The CDR3 runs to 12 residues. The germline gives CDR1 MNHEY, CDR2 SMNVEV (reference sequence).

The chain employs TRBV19 and TRBJ1-1; 10 positions match TRBD1. The germline CDR1 and CDR2 sequences are LNHDA and SQIVND (reference sequence). The CDR3 is 15 residues long. The trim removed 2 bases at V and 5 bases at J, leaving 5 bases unmatched. CDR3: CASSIYGTGETEAFF. The CDR3 nucleotides are TGTGCCAGTAGTATATATGGGACAGGGGAGACTGAAGCTTTCTTT.

The DNA for the CDR3 is TGTGCCAGCAGCTTTTTTGGGAACACTGAAGCTTTCTTT. Translation: CASSFFGNTEAFF. This rearrangement joins TRBV7-9 to TRBJ1-1; the D is unclear. The CDR3 has 13 amino acids. CDR1 and CDR2 (germline): SEHNR, FQNEAQ (reference sequence). V dropped 3 bases and J dropped 1 base, with 6 bases sitting between them.

The chain couples TRBV5-1 to TRBJ1-4; 7 nucleotides line up with TRBD1. V lost 4 bases, J lost 5 bases, and 5 bases stayed unmatched. CDR1 SGHRS and CDR2 YFSETQ come from the germline V gene. The CDR3 covers 14 residues. CDR3 in amino acids: CASSAGQRNEKLFF. CDR3 in DNA: TGCGCCAGCAGCGCGGGACAGCGGAATGAAAAACTGTTTTTT. The full variable domain, in which reference TRBV5-1 and TRBJ1-4 provide the parts outside the CDR3, is KAGVTQTPRYLIKTRGQQVTLSCSPISGHRSVSWYQQTPGQGLQFLFEYFSETQRNKGNFPGRFSGRQFSNSRSEMNVSTLELGDSALYLCASSAGQRNEKLFFGSGTQLSVL.

This sequence joins TRBV14 and TRBJ2-6; no reliable D call. CDR1 is SGHDN and CDR2 is FVKESK in the germline V gene. Trimming removed 1 base at V and 0 bases at J, with 7 bases between. The CDR3 loop spans 16 amino acids. This CDR3 reads CASSQGSYSGANVLTF. CDR3 nucleotides: TGTGCCAGCAGCCAAGGATCATACTCTGGGGCCAACGTCCTGACTTTC.

The V gene is TRBV12-5, the J gene TRBJ2-7, with a tentative D call TRBD2 (5 bases). Trimming took 1 base from V and 6 from J, leaving 7 bases between them. The V gene's germline CDR1 is LGHNT and CDR2 FRNRAP. The CDR3 consists of 12 residues. Here the CDR3 reads CASGLARGEQYF. CDR3 in DNA: TGTGCTAGTGGTTTGGCTCGGGGCGAGCAGTACTTC. Using reference TRBV12-5 and TRBJ2-7 for the parts outside the CDR3, the full variable domain is DARVTQTPRHKVTEMGQEVTMRCQPILGHNTVFWYRQTMMQGLELLAYFRNRAPLDDSGMPKDRFSAEMPDATLATLKIQPSEPRDSAVYFCASGLARGEQYFGPGTRLTVT.

The gene calls are TRBV7-2 and TRBJ2-5, with 7 positions matching TRBD1. The CDR3 is 17 amino acids. V shed 1 base, J shed 5 bases, and the junction held 13 bases outside the gene matches. Germline CDR1 SGHTA, CDR2 FQGNSA. The CDR3 is CASSLGFTGVKKETQYF. The CDR3 nucleotides are TGTGCCAGCAGCTTAGGTTTTACAGGGGTTAAAAAGGAGACCCAGTACTTC.

V gene TRBV7-7 combines with J gene TRBJ2-1; D ambiguous. Germline CDR1 and CDR2: SSHAT and FNYEAQ (reference sequence). The CDR3 runs 15 residues. The CDR3 is CASSKGTVPLNEQFF. The CDR3, as DNA: TGTGCTAGCTCCAAAGGCACGGTTCCGCTCAATGAGCAGTTCTTC.

The V gene is TRBV6-5, the J gene TRBJ1-3; D is unresolved. The germline CDR1 and CDR2 sequences are MNHEY and SVGAGI. V was trimmed by 0 bases and J by 2 bases, leaving 8 bases between them. The CDR3 runs 15 residues. The CDR3 nucleotides are TGTGCCAGCAGTTACTCGTGGACGGCTGGAAACACCATATATTTT. This gives the protein CASSYSWTAGNTIYF.

The chain employs TRBV14 and TRBJ1-2, with D possibly matching TRBD1 (5 bases). Trimming shortened V by 1 base and J by 8 bases, and 8 bases separated the two germline ends. CDR1 and CDR2 (germline): SGHDN, FVKESK. The CDR3 has 12 amino acids. Here the CDR3 DNA reads TGTGCCAGCAGCCAAGTAGGGGTCGGCTACACCTTC. This sequence encodes CASSQVGVGYTF.

J is TRBJ1-3 and V is TRBV5-1, with D unclear. This CDR3 contains 16 residues. Trimming pared 5 bases from V and 0 bases from J, leaving 15 bases between. The germline CDR1 and CDR2 sequences are SGHRS and YFSETQ. CDR3 amino acids: CASSYSSASSGNTIYF. CDR3 nucleotides: TGCGCCAGCAGTTACAGTTCAGCCTCCTCTGGAAACACCATATATTTT.

Here the CDR3 reads CASSPTGNYGYTF. CDR3 in DNA: TGTGCCAGCAGTCCGACAGGGAACTATGGCTACACCTTC. The genes are TRBV12-3 or TRBV12-4 and TRBJ1-2; TRBD1 matches 7 bases. This CDR3 is 13 amino acids long. Trimming at V came to 5 bases and at J to 2 bases, leaving 2 bases not matched to a gene.